The TCR beta chain described here comes from a study of beta chain features in type 1 diabetes. For the study at large: The examined sorted cells totaled 85 million to 120 million across samples. General observations from the study: Patients with Type 1 diabetes showed moderately but significantly shorter TCRB CDR3s in all four CD4+ subsets. Type 1 diabetes patients had VDJ junctions that carried fewer insertions and more deletions.

Comment on this clone: The target antigen is unknown.

Germline V gene sequence: CDR1 SEHNR, CDR2 FQNEAQ (reference sequence). The CDR3 extends over 15 amino acids. V lost 2 bases to trimming and J lost 0 bases, with 10 bases between them. Every isolated RNA sample was fully reverse transcribed, so sequencing captured expressed TCRB transcripts. Using immunoSEQ multiplex PCR, the repertoire was profiled, and TCRdb retains in-frame clones only, with some absent. Among hundreds of thousands of clones, roughly 12% were seen once, and the ten largest hold 0.02% to 0.025%. The sequence was collected from a man younger than 35 with type 1 diabetes. This chain uses TRBV7-9 with TRBJ1-2; D is unclear. Sequencing was done on a sample of naive CD4+ T cells from blood. CDR3 sequence reads: CASSLSSASNYGYTF. The CDR3 nucleotides read TGTGCCAGCAGCTTATCTTCCGCCTCTAACTATGGCTACACCTTC.